This TCR beta chain was captured by sequencing in a study of shared clonotypes between healthy human individuals. Study-level points and caveats: Naive subsets usually exceeded memory subsets in estimated richness.

From CD4+ cells came CD45RA+ naive and CD45RA-negative memory subsets. Data came from immunoSEQ multiplex PCR; TCRdb stores just in-frame clones and leaves some out. The sample holds hundreds of thousands of clones, around 73% seen once. A remark on this clone: Its antigen is undetermined.

The ends lost 4 bases at V and 6 bases at J; junction bases unmatched: 10. Germline V gene data show CDR1 as SGHNT and CDR2 as YYREEE (reference sequence). This CDR3 contains 14 residues. The receptor was derived from a woman between 25 and 40 years old in good health. The sequencing sample was made of memory CD4+ T cells sorted from blood. As for subset: CD45RA-negative fraction. This chain connects TRBV5-4 to TRBJ2-7; TRBD1 agrees at 7 bases. CDR3 region: CASSETGYPGEQYF. The CDR3, as DNA: TGTGCCAGCAGCGAGACAGGGTACCCCGGCGAGCAGTACTTC.